Presented here are 19 T cell receptor beta chains from one specimen sequenced in a study of blood T cell repertoires in COVID-19. Libraries were prepared by immunoSEQ multiplex PCR; TCRdb keeps only in-frame clonotypes and omits some of them. The data contain hundreds of thousands of clones, 85% of them seen just once; the ten biggest clones take up approximately 4.1%. The specimen was peripheral blood. The source of these receptors is a woman in her 50s with active or convalescent COVID-19.

This clone was observed a single time. V is TRBV9 and J is TRBJ2-1, with 10 bases aligning to TRBD2. The CDR3 covers 16 residues. The germline V gene has CDR1 SGDLS and CDR2 YYNGEE. V was pared by 0 bases and J by 7 bases, with 7 bases of the junction left unmatched. As DNA, the CDR3 is TGTGCCAGCAGCGTAGGTCCTAGCGGGAGCGGGAATGAGCAGTTCTTC. Its protein is CASSVGPSGSGNEQFF. The variable domain in full, completed from reference TRBV9 and TRBJ2-1, reads DSGVTQTPKHLITATGQRVTLRCSPRSGDLSVYWYQQSLDQGLQFLIQYYNGEERAKGNILERFSAQQFPDLHSELNLSSLELGDSALYFCASSVGPSGSGNEQFFGPGTRLTVL.

The chain carries TRBV28 and TRBJ1-5; D possibly corresponds to TRBD1 (5 bases). Germline assignment: CDR1 MDHEN and CDR2 SYDVKM. Deletions cut 1 base from V and 1 base from J, with 8 bases between. The CDR3 runs 15 residues. Here the CDR3 reads CASSLSGISNQPQHF. For the CDR3, the DNA is TGTGCCAGCAGTTTATCAGGGATCAGCAATCAGCCCCAGCATTTT.

The chain carries TRBV2 and TRBJ2-5; D possibly corresponds to TRBD1 (6 bases). CDR3 size: 13 residues. Trimming pared 2 bases from V and 4 bases from J, leaving 8 bases between. CDR1 SNHLY and CDR2 FYNNEI come from the germline V gene. CDR3 nucleotides: TGTGCCAGCAGTGAACAGGGGCCAGAGACCCAGTACTTC. Translation gives CASSEQGPETQYF.

The chain joins TRBV27 to TRBJ1-1, with 8 bases lining up with TRBD1. The CDR3 has 14 amino acids. J was trimmed by 7 bases and V by 6 bases; bases with no gene match: 10. Germline CDR1 reads MNHEY; CDR2 reads SMNVEV (reference sequence). The CDR3 loop reads CASSLAGTGSEAFF. The CDR3 nucleotides read TGTGCCAGCAGCTTGGCCGGGACAGGAAGTGAAGCTTTCTTT.

The rearrangement uses TRBV28 and TRBJ1-2, with D maybe TRBD1 (6 bases). This CDR3 has 13 amino acids. CDR1 and CDR2 from the germline V gene are MDHEN and SYDVKM. The V and J ends lost 5 bases and 4 bases respectively, with 11 bases between them. The CDR3 nucleotides read TGTGCCAGCAGTCCAGACAGGATCTATGGCTACACCTTC. Translation gives CASSPDRIYGYTF.

The V gene is TRBV6-4, the J gene TRBJ1-1; D may be TRBD1 (5 bases). CDR1 is MRHNA and CDR2 is SNTAGT in the germline V gene. V lost 5 bases to trimming and J lost 1 base, with 8 bases between them. This CDR3 has 13 amino acids. This CDR3 is CASSRDRNTEAFF. The CDR3 DNA sequence: TGTGCCAGCAGTCGAGACAGGAACACTGAAGCTTTCTTT.

The chain links TRBV3-1 (or the pseudogene TRBV3-2) to TRBJ1-5; the D gene is possibly TRBD1 (5 bases). The germline V gene has CDR1 LGHDT and CDR2 YNNKEL (reference sequence). This CDR3 comprises 13 residues. V was trimmed by 5 bases and J by 7 bases, leaving 12 bases between them. The CDR3 coding sequence is TGTGCCAGCAGCGGGGAAAGGGGACAGCCCCAGCATTTT. It encodes CASSGERGQPQHF.

The V call is TRBV30, the J call TRBJ2-5; TRBD2 aligns across 7 bases. The CDR3 extends over 13 amino acids. From germline, CDR1 is GTSNPN and CDR2 SVGIG (reference sequence). After removal of 2 bases from V and 4 bases from J, the junction contained 4 bases not matched to a gene. Here the CDR3 reads CAWSRGGRETQYF. CDR3 sequence (DNA): TGTGCCTGGAGTAGAGGCGGGAGAGAGACCCAGTACTTC.

The V call is TRBV7-8, the J call TRBJ1-3; 8 nucleotides align to TRBD1. Germline lookup yields CDR1 SGHVS and CDR2 FQNEAQ. The CDR3 length is 15 residues. V lost 1 base and J lost 4; bases outside the gene matches: 3. The CDR3: CASSLEGDRGNTIYF. The DNA of the CDR3 is TGTGCCAGCAGCTTAGAGGGGGACAGGGGAAACACCATATATTTT.

This clone was seen only once. The V call is TRBV7-2, the J call TRBJ1-1, with a tentative D call TRBD1 (5 bases). Trimming pared 0 bases from V and 4 bases from J, leaving 24 bases between. The CDR3 covers 19 residues. Per the germline V gene, CDR1 is SGHTA and CDR2 is FQGNSA. Here the CDR3 reads CASSLAPAAPRGYRTEAFF. DNA for the CDR3: TGTGCCAGCAGCTTAGCGCCGGCGGCACCCCGGGGGTACCGCACTGAAGCTTTCTTT.

V usage is TRBV6-5 and J usage is TRBJ2-5; 7 positions agree with TRBD1. Germline V gene data show CDR1 as MNHEY and CDR2 as SVGAGI. The V and J ends lost 6 bases and 4 bases, in that order; junction bases with no gene match: 5. The CDR3 runs 13 residues. CDR3 loop: CASSPTGTETQYF. In DNA form, the CDR3 reads TGTGCCAGCAGCCCGACAGGGACAGAGACCCAGTACTTC.

V is TRBV3-1 (or the pseudogene TRBV3-2) and J is TRBJ2-1; no clear D gene. CDR1 is LGHDT, CDR2 YNNKEL, per germline (reference sequence). The CDR3 runs 13 residues. V was clipped by 1 base and J by 5 bases, with 6 bases between them. In nucleotides, the CDR3 is TGTGCCAGCAGCCAAGTAGCAAACAATGAGCAGTTCTTC. Translated: CASSQVANNEQFF.

The genes are TRBV3-1 (or the pseudogene TRBV3-2) and TRBJ1-2, with D perhaps matching TRBD1 (6 bases). Germline V gene lookup returns CDR1 LGHDT and CDR2 YNNKEL (reference sequence). This CDR3 has 19 amino acids. Trimming cost V 0 bases and J 4 bases, with 24 bases left between them. The CDR3 sequence: CASSQEGRGHTVRRYGYTF. The CDR3 bases are TGTGCCAGCAGCCAAGAGGGGAGGGGACATACAGTACGGCGCTATGGCTACACCTTC.

This chain uses TRBV2 with TRBJ2-1; TRBD2 agrees at 11 bases. Germline loops: CDR1 SNHLY, CDR2 FYNNEI. CDR3 length: 16 amino acids. J lost 3 bases, V lost 3 bases, and 4 bases had no gene match. The CDR3 DNA sequence: TGTGCCAGCAGTGATCAGGGACTAGCGGTCTACAATGAGCAGTTCTTC. Residues: CASSDQGLAVYNEQFF. The full variable domain, its missing parts supplied by reference TRBV2 and TRBJ2-1, is EPEVTQTPSHQVTQMGQEVILRCVPISNHLYFYWYRQILGQKVEFLVSFYNNEISEKSEIFDDQFSVERPDGSNFTLKIRSTKLEDSAMYFCASSDQGLAVYNEQFFGPGTRLTVL.

The V call is TRBV9, the J call TRBJ1-2, with D possibly being TRBD1 (5 bases). V dropped 3 bases and J dropped 4 bases, with 16 bases sitting between them. The CDR3 is 15 residues long. The germline gives CDR1 SGDLS, CDR2 YYNGEE. The CDR3 sequence is CASSAGGARTYGYTF. The CDR3 nucleotides read TGTGCCAGCAGCGCGGGCGGGGCCAGGACCTATGGCTACACCTTC.

The chain has TRBV3-1 (or the pseudogene TRBV3-2) and TRBJ2-7, with 8 bases aligning to TRBD2. Germline lookup yields CDR1 LGHDT and CDR2 YNNKEL (reference sequence). This CDR3 contains 16 residues. Trimming took 4 bases from V and 1 from J; bases not matched to a gene: 9. CDR3 in DNA: TGTGCCAGCAGCCGTGGAGGGCTAGCGGGTTCCTACGAGCAGTACTTC. This encodes CASSRGGLAGSYEQYF.

V is TRBV6-5 and J is TRBJ2-7; TRBD2 aligns across 8 bases. V was pared by 11 bases and J by 7 bases, with 10 bases of the junction left unmatched. This CDR3 is 12 amino acids long. Looked up from germline, CDR1 is MNHEY and CDR2 is SVGAGI. In DNA, the CDR3 is TGTGCCTCGCGGGAGGCGGAGGGGGAGCAGTACTTC. Encoded protein: CASREAEGEQYF.

This clone has a count of ten or more. V and J are TRBV28 and TRBJ1-1; D is undetermined. The germline V and J ends were trimmed by 7 bases and 1 base, with 7 bases remaining between them. Germline V gene sequence: CDR1 MDHEN, CDR2 SYDVKM. This CDR3 contains 12 residues. The CDR3 nucleotides are TGTGCCAGCACCTCCGGGAACACTGAAGCTTTCTTT. Translating it yields CASTSGNTEAFF.

The J gene is TRBJ1-2, the V gene TRBV10-1, with D tentatively TRBD1 (5 bases). This CDR3 comprises 15 residues. V lost 7 bases, J lost 3 bases, and 18 bases lay in between. Germline CDR1 is WNHNN and CDR2 is SYGVQD (reference sequence). In DNA, the CDR3 is TGCGCCAGCAACGGGCGGGGGGATTGGGACTATGGCTACACCTTC. This sequence encodes CASNGRGDWDYGYTF.